Presented here are 30 T cell receptor beta chains from one specimen sequenced in a study of cytomegalovirus exposure and HLA in healthy donors. The study ran its PCR with 60 Vbeta and 13 Jbeta primers. Assay: immunoSEQ multiplex PCR; the TCRdb copy retains only in-frame clones and omits some. The top ten hold around 15% of the sample, which has under 200,000 clones, 75% to 80% seen once. Sample: PBMCs. The source of these receptors is a man in his fifties in good health and CMV-seropositive.

This clone was picked up one time. The chain links TRBV11-2 to TRBJ2-1, with TRBD2 matching over 15 bases. The CDR3 covers 19 residues. V shed 5 bases, J shed 0 bases, and the junction held 8 bases outside the gene matches. The germline gives CDR1 SGHAT, CDR2 FQNNGV. CDR3 region: CASSLRTSGGAASYNEQFF. DNA of the CDR3: TGTGCCAGCAGCCTAAGGACTAGCGGGGGGGCCGCCTCCTACAATGAGCAGTTCTTC.

The chain links TRBV18 to TRBJ2-7, with D possibly TRBD1 on 5 matching bases. This CDR3 is built from 15 residues. Germline V gene lookup returns CDR1 KGHSH and CDR2 LQKENI. V lost 3 bases, J lost 6 bases, and 18 bases lay in between. CDR3 nucleotide sequence: TGTGCCAGCTCACCTTTGAGACAGTCGTTCGCCGAGCAGTACTTC. Translated: CASSPLRQSFAEQYF.

The V and J genes are TRBV5-6 and TRBJ2-2, with a possible D match to TRBD1 (6 bases). CDR1 is SGHDT and CDR2 is YYEEEE in the germline V gene. The CDR3 extends over 17 amino acids. V lost 4 bases and J 4 bases, leaving 20 bases between the germline ends. The CDR3 DNA reads as TGTGCCAGCAGCAACCGCTACAGGGTCAGAGGCACCGGGGAGCTGTTTTTT. This sequence encodes CASSNRYRVRGTGELFF.

The gene calls are TRBV5-5 and TRBJ1-5, with 7 bases aligning to TRBD1. J lost 4 bases, V lost 2 bases, and 6 bases had no gene match. CDR3 length equals 15 residues. Germline V gives CDR1 SGHKS, CDR2 YYEKEE (reference sequence). CDR3 loop: CASSLDRVRNQPQHF. CDR3 coding DNA: TGTGCCAGCAGCTTAGACAGGGTGAGGAATCAGCCCCAGCATTTT.

The chain recombines TRBV5-4 with TRBJ1-6; 7 bases map to TRBD1. Germline loops: CDR1 SGHNT, CDR2 YYREEE (reference sequence). After removal of 4 bases from V and 7 bases from J, the junction contained 5 bases not matched to a gene. This CDR3 region has 14 residues. The CDR3: CASSPGTENSPLHF. The CDR3, as DNA: TGTGCCAGCAGCCCCGGGACAGAAAATTCACCCCTCCACTTT.

This clone showed up just once. The chain has TRBV2 and TRBJ2-3, with 10 bases fitting TRBD2. The CDR3 runs 15 residues. V was clipped by 6 bases and J by 2 bases; unmatched bases: 5. Germline values: CDR1 SNHLY, CDR2 FYNNEI. CDR3 loop: CASRLAGGFTDTQYF. CDR3 nucleotide sequence: TGTGCCAGCAGGTTAGCGGGGGGCTTCACAGATACGCAGTATTTT.

The chain recombines TRBV2 with TRBJ2-7; 9 nucleotides match TRBD1. CDR1 is SNHLY, CDR2 FYNNEI, per germline. The CDR3 runs to 13 residues. Trimming removed 10 bases from V and 2 bases from J; junction bases left unmatched: 6. The CDR3 here is CATSDRGTYEQYF. The CDR3 DNA reads as TGTGCCACCTCAGACAGGGGGACCTACGAGCAGTACTTC. Based on the CDR3 plus reference TRBV2 and TRBJ2-7, the full variable domain is EPEVTQTPSHQVTQMGQEVILRCVPISNHLYFYWYRQILGQKVEFLVSFYNNEISEKSEIFDDQFSVERPDGSNFTLKIRSTKLEDSAMYFCATSDRGTYEQYFGPGTRLTVT.

V usage is TRBV7-2 and J usage is TRBJ1-3, with D possibly being TRBD1 (5 bases). There are 14 residues in the CDR3. Germline loops: CDR1 SGHTA, CDR2 FQGNSA. The V end was cut by 4 bases, the J end by 0 bases, with 7 bases between. As DNA, the CDR3 is TGTGCCAGCAGCTCTGACAGCTCTGGAAACACCATATATTTT. Translating it yields CASSSDSSGNTIYF. The full variable domain, in which reference TRBV7-2 and TRBJ1-3 provide the parts outside the CDR3, is GAGVSQSPSNKVTEKGKDVELRCDPISGHTALYWYRQSLGQGLEFLIYFQGNSAPDKSGLPSDRFSAERTGGSVSTLTIQRTQQEDSAVYLCASSSDSSGNTIYFGEGSWLTVV.

The chain employs TRBV2 and TRBJ1-2; D might be TRBD1 (6 bases). The CDR3 loop spans 13 amino acids. The germline CDR1 and CDR2 sequences are SNHLY and FYNNEI. V lost 8 bases and J lost 4, with 14 bases in between. DNA of the CDR3: TGTGCCAGCGACCCCGGGACAACCTATGGCTACACCTTC. Residues: CASDPGTTYGYTF.

The chain links TRBV6-6 to TRBJ1-2; unclear D gene. Germline CDR1 reads MNHNY; CDR2 reads SVGAGI (reference sequence). CDR3 length: 13 residues. Deletions cut 5 bases from V and 3 bases from J, with 10 bases between. The CDR3 loop reads CASSPRDHYGYTF. The CDR3 DNA sequence: TGTGCCAGCAGTCCGAGGGATCACTATGGCTACACCTTC.

The rearrangement uses TRBV11-2 and TRBJ2-7; tentative D call: TRBD1 (5 bases). Germline V gene sequence: CDR1 SGHAT, CDR2 FQNNGV. CDR3 length: 12 amino acids. Trimming took 6 bases from V and 3 from J, leaving 9 bases between them. The CDR3 coding sequence is TGTGCCAGCAGGCAGGGCGTCTACGAGCAGTACTTC. Its translation is CASRQGVYEQYF. Full variable domain (remainder filled in from reference TRBV11-2 and TRBJ2-7): EAGVAQSPRYKIIEKRQSVAFWCNPISGHATLYWYQQILGQGPKLLIQFQNNGVVDDSQLPKDRFSAERLKGVDSTLKIQPAKLEDSAVYLCASRQGVYEQYFGPGTRLTVT.

This rearrangement joins TRBV7-2 to TRBJ1-3, with D perhaps TRBD1 (5 bases). Germline-derived CDR1 and CDR2 are SGHTA and FQGNSA. The CDR3 totals 15 residues. Trimming took off 2 bases at V and 8 bases at J, with 16 bases between the two ends. The CDR3 DNA follows: TGTGCCAGCAGCTTACAAGGGCCTCCGGGGGACACCATATATTTT. Translation: CASSLQGPPGDTIYF.

The chain employs TRBV6-5 and TRBJ1-5; 9 bases fit TRBD1. CDR3 length equals 14 residues. V was clipped by 7 bases and J by 5 bases; unmatched bases: 6. Germline lookup yields CDR1 MNHEY and CDR2 SVGAGI. CDR3 bases: TGTGCCAGCAAGGGGACAGGGTATTATCAGCCCCAGCATTTT. This translates into CASKGTGYYQPQHF.

This clone has a single count. CDR3 in DNA: TGTGCCAGCAGTGAACCGGGAGGCTCTATGGGGGGCTACACCTTC. Protein sequence: CASSEPGGSMGGYTF. The chain is built from TRBV28 and TRBJ1-2; D remains unclear. CDR3 length: 15 residues. Trimming left V 5 bases short and J 8 bases short, with 21 bases between. In germline, CDR1 is MDHEN, CDR2 SYDVKM.

The chain combines TRBV27 with TRBJ2-5; 8 positions match TRBD1. This CDR3 contains 18 residues. Germline CDR1 MNHEY, CDR2 SMNVEV (reference sequence). The V and J ends lost 5 bases and 3 bases, in that order; junction bases with no gene match: 17. CDR3: CASSRRSRGPGQEETQYF. The CDR3 DNA sequence: TGTGCCAGCAGTCGTAGGAGTAGAGGACCGGGACAGGAAGAGACCCAGTACTTC.

This clone was detected once. The chain carries TRBV5-5 and TRBJ2-2; 8 bases fit TRBD1. The CDR3 covers 15 residues. Germline CDR1 is SGHKS and CDR2 is YYEKEE (reference sequence). The V gene end was trimmed by 3 bases and the J gene end by 1 base; junction bases not matched to a gene: 2. The CDR3 is CASSWDRQNTGELFF. Here the CDR3 DNA reads TGTGCCAGCAGCTGGGACAGGCAGAACACCGGGGAGCTGTTTTTT.

V and J are TRBV28 and TRBJ1-5, with D unresolved. V lost 2 bases and J 8 bases, leaving 10 bases between the germline ends. The CDR3 extends over 13 amino acids. Germline CDR1 and CDR2: MDHEN and SYDVKM. DNA for the CDR3: TGTGCCAGCAGTTTAGGAGGGTCTAAGCCCCAGCATTTT. Amino acids: CASSLGGSKPQHF.

The rearrangement uses TRBV30 and TRBJ1-2; the D gene is possibly TRBD1 (5 bases). Trimming took off 2 bases at V and 5 bases at J, with 15 bases between the two ends. The CDR3 contains 14 residues. CDR1 and CDR2 (germline): GTSNPN, SVGIG (reference sequence). The CDR3 sequence: CAWSLSRGIYGYTF. The CDR3 DNA is TGTGCCTGGAGTCTATCCCGGGGGATTTATGGCTACACCTTC.

The chain carries TRBV5-4 and TRBJ2-7, with 9 bases matching TRBD2. The CDR3 runs 15 residues. CDR1 and CDR2 from the germline V gene are SGHNT and YYREEE (reference sequence). J was trimmed by 3 bases and V by 1 base; bases with no gene match: 5. CDR3 region: CASSLSSGVFYEQYF. As DNA, the CDR3 is TGTGCCAGCAGCTTGTCTAGCGGGGTTTTCTACGAGCAGTACTTC.

This sequence joins TRBV4-1 and TRBJ2-3; 8 bases match TRBD2. CDR1 and CDR2 from the germline V gene are MGHRA and YSYEKL. V dropped 3 bases and J dropped 5; count of bases not matched to a gene: 4. The CDR3 covers 14 residues. This CDR3 reads CASSQETSVDTQYF. CDR3 nucleotides: TGCGCCAGCAGCCAGGAGACTAGCGTAGATACGCAGTATTTT.

This clone was seen a handful of times. The J gene is TRBJ2-3, the V gene TRBV13; 8 bases map to TRBD2. The CDR3 contains 18 residues. The germline V gene encodes CDR1 PRHDT and CDR2 FYEKMQ (reference sequence). The trim removed 5 bases at V and 4 bases at J, leaving 17 bases unmatched. In DNA, the CDR3 is TGTGCCAGCAGCGCCACCTCTCCGAAGCGGGGGTTTTCAGATACGCAGTATTTT. Translation: CASSATSPKRGFSDTQYF.

The chain joins TRBV7-6 to TRBJ2-7; 8 positions match TRBD1. Germline CDR1 is SGHVS and CDR2 is FNYEAQ. Trimming cost V 3 bases and J 5 bases; bases outside gene matches: 3. The CDR3 is 13 amino acids. The CDR3 is CASSFGQGDEQYF. DNA for the CDR3: TGTGCCAGCAGCTTCGGACAGGGTGACGAGCAGTACTTC.

The chain carries TRBV4-3 and TRBJ1-2, with D possibly TRBD1 on 6 matching bases. The germline V gene has CDR1 LGHNA and CDR2 YSLEER. The CDR3 covers 15 residues. V was pared by 4 bases and J by 3 bases, with 15 bases between. This CDR3 reads CASSPHLGGDYGYTF. The CDR3 region has the DNA TGCGCCAGCAGCCCTCACCTAGGGGGGGACTATGGCTACACCTTC.

The chain couples TRBV18 to TRBJ2-7; a possible D gene is TRBD1 (5 bases). V lost 2 bases and J 1 base, leaving 12 bases between the germline ends. The CDR3 has 15 amino acids. Germline CDR1 KGHSH, CDR2 LQKENI. The CDR3 here is CASSPSGRASYEQYV. The DNA for the CDR3 is TGTGCCAGCTCACCATCCGGCAGGGCTTCCTACGAGCAGTACGTC.

The chain carries TRBV18 and TRBJ2-3; D gene ambiguous. Germline V CDR1 and CDR2: KGHSH, LQKENI. V was trimmed by 4 bases and J by 0 bases, leaving 8 bases between them. CDR3 length equals 14 residues. In DNA form, the CDR3 reads TGTGCCAGCTCACAACAGAGCAGCACAGATACGCAGTATTTT. Translation: CASSQQSSTDTQYF.

The V call is TRBV12-5, the J call TRBJ2-3; TRBD2 agrees at 8 bases. In germline, CDR1 is LGHNT, CDR2 FRNRAP. J was trimmed by 1 base and V by 1 base; bases with no gene match: 1. The CDR3 is 15 residues long. CDR3 sequence: CASGLGSGGTDTQYF. The DNA for the CDR3 is TGTGCTAGTGGTTTGGGTAGCGGGGGCACAGATACGCAGTATTTT.

J is TRBJ2-3 and V is TRBV15; the match to TRBD2 covers 11 bases. Germline V gene data show CDR1 as LNHNV and CDR2 as YYDKDF (reference sequence). The CDR3 is made up of 16 amino acids. V trimming: 5 bases; J trimming: 0 bases; junction bases outside the gene matches: 4. This chain's CDR3 is CATSPVAGGSTDTQYF. CDR3 sequence (DNA): TGTGCCACCAGCCCCGTAGCGGGGGGGAGCACAGATACGCAGTATTTT.

The J gene is TRBJ2-5, the V gene TRBV4-1, with 9 bases identical to TRBD2. This CDR3 comprises 17 residues. Trimming cost V 0 bases and J 3 bases; bases outside gene matches: 8. Germline CDR1 MGHRA, CDR2 YSYEKL. CDR3 region: CASSQDLRSGGKETQYF. The CDR3 region has the DNA TGCGCCAGCAGCCAAGATCTCCGAAGCGGGGGGAAAGAGACCCAGTACTTC.

V is TRBV30 and J is TRBJ1-4, with 7 bases that match TRBD1. Germline-derived CDR1 and CDR2 are GTSNPN and SVGIG (reference sequence). The junction had 12 bases not matched to a gene; V was cut back by 3 bases and J by 5 bases. The CDR3 has 16 amino acids. The CDR3 DNA reads as TGTGCCTGGAGCGCTCAACAGGGGCGAGGGAATGAAAAACTGTTTTTT. Its translation is CAWSAQQGRGNEKLFF.

The chain combines TRBV27 with TRBJ2-3; D possibly corresponds to TRBD2 (6 bases). The CDR3 is 19 amino acids. The V end lost 5 bases, the J end lost 0 bases, and 24 bases lay between the germline ends. CDR1 is MNHEY, CDR2 SMNVEV, per germline (reference sequence). The CDR3 sequence is CASSTRSSGTITSTDTQYF. The CDR3 DNA reads as TGTGCCAGCAGTACCCGGAGTAGCGGAACAATTACTAGCACAGATACGCAGTATTTT.